This T cell receptor beta chain originates from a study of blood T cell repertoires in COVID-19. At the level of the study: Samples came from the United States, Italy and Spain, spanning acute and convalescent COVID-19. T cells, B-cell-depleted T cells, or PBMCs provided the cDNA or gDNA that served as material.

Germline V lookup: CDR1 SGHRS, CDR2 YFSETQ. This CDR3 is built from 16 residues. Unmatched junction bases numbered 13, after V lost 4 bases and J lost 7 bases. Authors' processing steps: For nucleated cells, counts were estimated from reference gene primer amplification. Some clones are missing from TCRdb's copy, which holds only in-frame ones; the method was immunoSEQ multiplex PCR. The DNA was the basis for D and trimming; V, J and clone size are from that table. The sample contains 75,000 to 90,000 clones, roughly 88% of which appear only once. This clonotype was sampled from a man aged 45-65 years with active COVID-19. The chain recombines TRBV5-1 with TRBJ2-5, with 10 bases fitting TRBD1. Sequencing used peripheral blood. Here the CDR3 reads CASSPPGTGEIGTQYF. The DNA of the CDR3 is TGCGCCAGCAGCCCCCCGGGGACAGGGGAAATCGGGACCCAGTACTTC.